These T cell receptor beta chains were read from a single sample in a study of blood T cell repertoires in COVID-19. Assay: immunoSEQ multiplex PCR; the TCRdb copy retains only in-frame clones and omits some. This table holds fewer than 300,000 clones, roughly 90% found once. Sequencing input: PBMCs or T cells enriched from blood (not recorded which). All receptors derive from a woman younger than 45 who had recovered from COVID-19. Each CDR3 is given with its conserved first and last residue. D genes are given only for firm matches. A row's size may be missing; if present it is once, few, many or a size class.

j_call | d_call | clone_size | v_call | cdr3_aa | cdr3_nt
TRBJ2-7 | TRBD2 | NA | TRBV5-4 | CASSWEGTSGEDEQYF | TGTGCCAGCAGCTGGGAGGGGACTAGCGGGGAGGACGAGCAGTACTTC
TRBJ2-7 | NA | once | TRBV7-8 | CASSLERGQSYYEQYF | TGTGCCAGCAGCTTAGAGAGGGGACAATCATATTACGAGCAGTACTTC
TRBJ2-7 | TRBD2 | NA | TRBV3-1/TRBV3-2 | CASSQDLFRSGNDEQYF | TGTGCCAGCAGCCAAGATTTATTTCGTAGCGGGAACGACGAGCAGTACTTC
TRBJ2-2 | TRBD2 | NA | TRBV11-2 | CASSLEGGRAPGELFF | TGTGCCAGCAGCTTAGAGGGCGGGAGGGCCCCCGGGGAGCTGTTTTTT
TRBJ2-3 | NA | NA | TRBV5-1 | CASSSISSEDTQYF | TGCGCCAGCAGCTCAATATCTAGCGAAGATACGCAGTATTTT
TRBJ2-2 | TRBD2 | NA | TRBV7-3 | CASSLGVAGETGELFF | TGTGCCAGCAGCTTAGGAGTCGCGGGAGAAACCGGGGAGCTGTTTTTT
TRBJ2-7 | TRBD1 | NA | TRBV27 | CASSSTGETYEQYF | TGTGCCAGCAGCTCAACAGGGGAAACCTACGAGCAGTACTTC
TRBJ1-4 | TRBD1 | few | TRBV2 | CASSLRDRVEKLFF | TGTGCCAGCAGTCTCCGGGACAGGGTTGAAAAACTGTTTTTT
TRBJ2-3 | NA | NA | TRBV5-5 | CASSVGLPSTDTQYF | TGTGCCAGCAGCGTCGGACTCCCTAGCACAGATACGCAGTATTTT
TRBJ2-1 | NA | NA | TRBV7-7 | CASSLGTGFINEQFF | TGTGCTAGCAGCTTAGGCACAGGGTTTATCAATGAGCAGTTCTTC
TRBJ2-1 | TRBD2 | NA | TRBV24-1 | CATSDSIAGEQFF | TGTGCCACCAGTGACTCAATAGCGGGTGAGCAGTTCTTC
TRBJ2-2 | TRBD2 | NA | TRBV28 | CASSLRRTSGITGELFF | TGTGCCAGCAGTTTACGCCGGACTAGCGGAATTACCGGGGAGCTGTTTTTT
TRBJ2-1 | TRBD2 | NA | TRBV18 | CASSPPLELAGYNEQFF | TGTGCCAGCTCACCACCGCTCGAACTAGCGGGATACAATGAGCAGTTCTTC
TRBJ2-2 | NA | NA | TRBV21-1 | CASSKEGDLAGGTGELFF | TGTGCCAGCAGCAAAGAGGGGGACTTAGCGGGAGGCACCGGGGAGCTGTTTTTT
TRBJ1-3 | NA | NA | TRBV6-5 | CASSRPGQTGNTIYF | TGTGCCAGCAGCCGACCCGGACAGACTGGAAACACCATATATTTT
TRBJ2-1 | NA | NA | TRBV11-1 | CASSLVGAYNEQFF | TGTGCCAGCAGCTTAGTGGGAGCCTACAATGAGCAGTTCTTC
TRBJ1-3 | TRBD1 | NA | TRBV28 | CASSFRVRGKSGNTIYF | TGTGCCAGCAGTTTTAGGGTCAGGGGGAAGTCTGGAAACACCATATATTTT
TRBJ2-5 | NA | NA | TRBV19 | CASTGVEGARETQYF | TGTGCCAGTACGGGGGTCGAGGGGGCGAGGGAGACCCAGTACTTC
TRBJ1-3 | TRBD1 | NA | TRBV18 | CASSPPGTATGNTIYF | TGTGCCAGCTCACCACCCGGGACAGCTACTGGAAACACCATATATTTT
TRBJ2-1 | TRBD2 | NA | TRBV11-2 | CASSPAAGVIKNEQFF | TGTGCCAGCAGCCCAGCGGCGGGAGTTATTAAAAATGAGCAGTTCTTC
TRBJ1-5 | NA | NA | TRBV12-3/TRBV12-4 | CASSLTGIQPQHF | TGTGCCAGCAGTTTAACGGGGATACAGCCCCAGCATTTT
TRBJ2-7 | NA | NA | TRBV5-6 | CASRTGAVSYEQYF | TGTGCCAGCAGAACTGGGGCGGTCTCCTACGAGCAGTACTTC
TRBJ2-1 | TRBD1 | NA | TRBV7-2 | CASSGQGSSYNEQFF | TGTGCCAGCAGCGGACAGGGTAGCTCCTACAATGAGCAGTTCTTC
TRBJ2-5 | TRBD1 | NA | TRBV18 | CASSPPDRRETQYF | TGTGCCAGCTCACCACCGGACAGGAGAGAGACCCAGTACTTC
TRBJ1-2 | TRBD1 | once | TRBV19 | CASSGTQGATYGYTF | TGTGCCAGTAGTGGAACACAGGGGGCGACTTATGGCTACACCTTC
TRBJ2-7 | TRBD2 | NA | TRBV6-2/TRBV6-3 | CASSYSLQDLAGVRYEQYF | TGTGCCAGCAGTTACTCCCTACAGGATCTAGCGGGAGTCCGCTACGAGCAGTACTTC